The TCR beta chain described here comes from a study of graft-versus-host responses after intestinal transplantation. The starting material, graft tissue, was processed to release intraepithelial and lamina propria lymphocytes. Sequencing used immunoSEQ multiplex PCR; TCRdb keeps in-frame clones, though not all of them. The sample has more than 13,000 clones, just under 70% seen once. Sequencing was performed on ileum tissue, taken around 98 weeks after intestinal transplantation. The source of this sequence is a human patient who received an intestinal transplant, so some T cells may come from the graft donor.

The CDR3 spells CASSLSGTSGGNTQYF. The CDR3 nucleotides are TGTGCCAGCAGCCTCTCCGGGACTAGCGGGGGAAATACGCAGTATTTT. The chain carries TRBV7-6 and TRBJ2-3; TRBD2 agrees at 14 bases. The germline CDR1 and CDR2 sequences are SGHVS and FNYEAQ. This CDR3 comprises 16 residues. V was pared by 5 bases and J by 7 bases, with 8 bases of the junction left unmatched.